This record covers a single T cell receptor (beta chain). This sample was included in a study of blood T cell repertoires in COVID-19. This table comes from immunoSEQ multiplex PCR, and its TCRdb copy is limited to in-frame clones, with some not included. The sample records 280,000 or so clones, around 90% being singletons. Recruits, aged roughly 18 to 89 years, lived in some 25 US areas. The CDR3 extends over 11 amino acids. The V end lost 4 bases, the J end lost 6 bases, and 3 bases lay between the germline ends. Germline V CDR1 and CDR2: MNHEY, SVGEGT. The source is a woman in her thirties or forties who had recovered from COVID-19. The chain carries TRBV6-2 or TRBV6-3 and TRBJ2-2; D not certain. The material sequenced was PBMCs or T cells enriched from blood (not recorded which). The chain's CDR3 is CASSWPGELFF. CDR3 bases: TGTGCCAGCAGTTGGCCCGGGGAGCTGTTTTTT.